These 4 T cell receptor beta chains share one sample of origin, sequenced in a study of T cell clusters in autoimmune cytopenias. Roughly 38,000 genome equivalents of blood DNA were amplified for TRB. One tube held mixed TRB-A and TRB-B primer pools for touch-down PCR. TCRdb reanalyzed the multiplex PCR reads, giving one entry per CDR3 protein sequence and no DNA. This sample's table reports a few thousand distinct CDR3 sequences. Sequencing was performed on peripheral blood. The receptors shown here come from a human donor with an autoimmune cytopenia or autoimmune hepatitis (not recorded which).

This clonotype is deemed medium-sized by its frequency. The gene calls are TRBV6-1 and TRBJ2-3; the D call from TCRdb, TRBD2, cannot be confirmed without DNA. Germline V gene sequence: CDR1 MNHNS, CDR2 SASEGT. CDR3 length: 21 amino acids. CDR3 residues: CASSVRAGTSGRAGSTDTQYF.

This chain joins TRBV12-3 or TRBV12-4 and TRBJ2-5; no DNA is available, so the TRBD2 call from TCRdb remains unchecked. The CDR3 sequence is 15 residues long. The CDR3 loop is CASSFWTSGQETQYF.

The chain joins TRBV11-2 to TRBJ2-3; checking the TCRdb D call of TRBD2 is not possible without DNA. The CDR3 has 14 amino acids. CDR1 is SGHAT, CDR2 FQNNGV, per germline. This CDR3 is CASSLGTSGDTQYF.

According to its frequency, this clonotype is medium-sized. This CDR3 reads CSATDRGRISGANVLTF. The chain recombines TRBV20-1 with TRBJ2-6; there is no DNA to check the TCRdb D call of TRBD1. Germline V gene data show CDR1 as DFQATT and CDR2 as SNEGSKA (reference sequence). CDR3 length: 17 residues.